Listed below are T cell receptor beta chains from one sample, sequenced in a study of cytomegalovirus exposure and HLA in healthy donors. Libraries were prepared by immunoSEQ multiplex PCR; TCRdb keeps only in-frame clonotypes and omits some of them. The sample contains 150,000 to 200,000 clones, approximately 82% of which appear only once. Sequenced material: PBMCs. The origin of the receptors is a male donor in good health and CMV-seronegative. Each CDR3 is given without its conserved first and last residue. Each record gives: J gene, V gene, CDR3 protein.

TRBJ1-5,TRBV2,ASSAQGGSNQPQH
TRBJ1-3,TRBV5-1,ASSLNSWGSGDTIY
TRBJ1-2,TRBV25-1,ASSDPRTGTSGYT
TRBJ1-4,TRBV6-5,ASSYAETTNEKLF
TRBJ2-3,TRBV7-3,ASSIGQPGTDTQY
TRBJ1-4,TRBV12-2,ASRLAGKLF
TRBJ1-1,TRBV7-9,ASSFPVQGAGAF
TRBJ2-4,TRBV6-6,ASRDRFGNIQY
TRBJ1-5,TRBV9,ASSSDTSNQPQH
TRBJ1-6,TRBV27,ASSPTSGTVTNSPLH
TRBJ2-1,TRBV18,ASSPAGRGDEQF
TRBJ1-6,TRBV19,ASMGQTSSPLH
TRBJ2-7,TRBV5-6,ANRLAAYEQY
TRBJ2-7,TRBV7-2,ASSFTSGGLTYEQY
TRBJ2-7,TRBV28,ASSSTGQGRREQY
TRBJ1-1,TRBV2,ASVTDDTEAF
TRBJ2-1,TRBV6-5,ASSYFLASEQF
TRBJ1-1,TRBV14,ASSQATGRGTEAF
TRBJ1-2,TRBV27,ASSPRRAGNFLYGYT
TRBJ1-2,TRBV7-2,ASSPGAGDNGYT
TRBJ1-5,TRBV28,ASRSPGQINQPQH
TRBJ1-2,TRBV7-9,ASSLGPDTIYGYT
TRBJ1-3,TRBV7-6,ASSLFLQESSGNTIY
TRBJ1-4,TRBV28,ASSTGGTNEKLF
TRBJ1-4,TRBV11-2,ASSLAGTGEEKLF
TRBJ2-7,TRBV11-2,ASSFLGEGLKAYEQY
TRBJ1-5,TRBV6-4,ASSDSEARQGVICKEPQH
TRBJ2-1,TRBV7-9,ASSSGLAGDNEQF
TRBJ2-3,TRBV7-9,ASSFSGASSTDTQY
TRBJ1-5,TRBV7-8,ASSAGSYRGSNQPQH
TRBJ2-1,TRBV19,ASSRELGSYNEQF
TRBJ1-1,TRBV29-1,SVGDRANTEAF
TRBJ1-5,TRBV7-9,ASSSQGVNQPQH
TRBJ2-3,TRBV18,ASSPPNGRATNTQY
TRBJ2-2,TRBV5-1,ASSLGAEKGLF
TRBJ2-7,TRBV19,ASSGTSPYEQY
TRBJ2-3,TRBV29-1,SVVETGEGTQY
TRBJ1-2,TRBV6-4,ASSARGRGRGGYT
TRBJ1-2,TRBV5-1,ASSLSQDSGYT
TRBJ1-3,TRBV9,ASSVGALRGSGNTIY
TRBJ2-1,TRBV6-1,ASSEALKRGSSYNEQF
TRBJ1-2,TRBV4-3,ASSAPGTGFGGYT
TRBJ2-1,TRBV7-2,ASSLSRRWAQEGNEQF